This note documents a single T cell receptor beta chain sequence. Trimming at V came to 6 bases and at J to 1 base, leaving 3 bases not matched to a gene. The CDR3 covers 13 residues. Germline V gene data show CDR1 as SQVTM and CDR2 as ANQGSEA. The data belong to a study of blood T cell repertoires in COVID-19. Study context: Nucleic acid was either cDNA or gDNA, and it came from T cells, B-cell-depleted T cells, or PBMCs.

The protocol was immunoSEQ multiplex PCR, while the TCRdb copy is restricted to in-frame clones and leaves out a portion. The sample includes around 15,000 clones, roughly nine tenths of them seen just once. Material for sequencing was peripheral blood. The chain joins TRBV29-1 to TRBJ1-1; 9 bases agree with TRBD1. The clonotype comes from an elderly man with acute or convalescent COVID-19. This CDR3 reads CSVAQGANTEAFF. CDR3 coding DNA: TGCAGCGTGGCACAGGGGGCGAACACTGAAGCTTTCTTT.